The 22 T cell receptor beta chains given below trace back to one sample, sequenced in a study of blood T cell repertoires in COVID-19. Assay: immunoSEQ multiplex PCR; the TCRdb copy retains only in-frame clones and omits some. The sample holds roughly 330,000 clones, about 90% seen once. Material for sequencing was PBMCs or T cells enriched from blood (not recorded which). These receptors were taken from a man younger than 45 who had recovered from COVID-19.

The rearrangement uses TRBV28 and TRBJ2-3; D is unclear. Germline V gene data show CDR1 as MDHEN and CDR2 as SYDVKM. Trimming stripped 5 bases from V and 7 bases from J, with 7 bases between. The CDR3 is made up of 11 amino acids. This CDR3 is CASSDEYTQYF. Here the CDR3 DNA reads TGTGCCAGCAGTGATGAGTATACGCAGTATTTT. Together with reference TRBV28 and TRBJ2-3, the CDR3 gives the full variable domain: DVKVTQSSRYLVKRTGEKVFLECVQDMDHENMFWYRQDPGLGLRLIYFSYDVKMKEKGDIPEGYSVSREKKERFSLILESASTNQTSMYLCASSDEYTQYFGPGTRLTVL.

V and J are TRBV19 and TRBJ1-5, with 9 bases aligning to TRBD1. Germline trimming cut 5 bases from V and 0 bases from J; bases unmatched to any gene: 8. Germline V gene sequence: CDR1 LNHDA, CDR2 SQIVND (reference sequence). The CDR3 extends over 17 amino acids. In nucleotides, the CDR3 is TGTGCCAGTAGTGCCCAGACAGGGGGTCTTAGCAATCAGCCCCAGCATTTT. Its translation: CASSAQTGGLSNQPQHF.

This clone appeared once. The chain links TRBV21-1 to TRBJ2-1; the D call in the table, TRBD1, was not verified against the DNA. TRBV21-1 corresponds to a pseudogene. This CDR3 region has 16 residues. The CDR3 region is CASSKGHRPLNNEQFF. CDR3 nucleotides: TGTGCCAGCAGCAAAGGGCACAGACCTTTAAACAATGAGCAGTTCTTC.

The gene calls are TRBV13 and TRBJ2-3; TRBD1 matches at 7 bases. Germline V gene sequence: CDR1 PRHDT, CDR2 FYEKMQ (reference sequence). This CDR3 is built from 12 residues. V lost 4 bases to trimming and J lost 6 bases; unmatched junction nucleotides: 1. The CDR3 DNA sequence: TGTGCCAGCAGCTCACAGGGGGATACGCAGTATTTT. This sequence encodes CASSSQGDTQYF.

This chain connects TRBV12-3 or TRBV12-4 to TRBJ1-1; D is uncertain. V shed 3 bases and J shed 1 base, with 6 bases lying between them. This CDR3 has 13 residues. CDR3 DNA: TGTGCCAGCAGTTTGTCAGGGAACACTGAAGCTTTCTTT. This translates into CASSLSGNTEAFF.

The V call is TRBV7-6, the J call TRBJ2-5; no firm D call. Trimming pared 5 bases from V and 5 bases from J, leaving 18 bases between. Germline lookup yields CDR1 SGHVS and CDR2 FNYEAQ. The CDR3 is made up of 15 amino acids. CDR3 amino acids: CASSPTPQRSETQYF. In DNA, the CDR3 is TGTGCCAGCAGCCCTACCCCCCAGCGTTCGGAGACCCAGTACTTC.

The chain has TRBV7-3 and TRBJ2-1, with D perhaps TRBD2 (7 bases). Germline V gives CDR1 SGHTA, CDR2 FQGTGA. Trimming took 5 bases from V and 6 from J, leaving 17 bases between them. CDR3 size: 15 residues. The CDR3 region is CASSLRRGGSNEQFF. The CDR3 DNA reads TGTGCCAGCAGCCTCCGGAGGGGGGGGAGCAATGAGCAGTTCTTC.

The rearrangement joins TRBV19 to TRBJ1-6; the D gene is possibly TRBD1 (5 bases). From germline, CDR1 is LNHDA and CDR2 SQIVND (reference sequence). This CDR3 has 16 amino acids. V gave up 6 bases and J gave up 4 bases, with 16 bases separating them. DNA of the CDR3: TGTGCCAGTAGGGAGGGACGGAATCTGTATAATTCACCCCTCCACTTT. Its protein is CASREGRNLYNSPLHF.

The genes are TRBV2 and TRBJ1-3; D is ambiguous. V was cut by 4 bases and J by 4 bases, with 5 bases left in between. CDR3 size: 12 residues. The germline V gene encodes CDR1 SNHLY and CDR2 FYNNEI. The CDR3 nucleotides are TGTGCCAGCAGTGCCCAGGGAAACACCATATATTTT. Amino acid sequence: CASSAQGNTIYF.

The chain joins TRBV20-1 to TRBJ2-1; possibly TRBD1 for D (6 bases). This CDR3 comprises 13 residues. Trimming pared 5 bases from V and 5 bases from J, leaving 13 bases between. CDR1 is DFQATT and CDR2 is SNEGSKA in the germline V gene (reference sequence). The CDR3 spells CSAGGQKNNEQFF. The CDR3 coding sequence is TGCAGTGCTGGTGGACAGAAAAACAATGAGCAGTTCTTC.

V and J are TRBV2 and TRBJ1-5, with D possibly TRBD1 on 6 matching bases. V lost 3 bases and J 1 base, leaving 10 bases between the germline ends. The CDR3 has 15 amino acids. Per the germline V gene, CDR1 is SNHLY and CDR2 is FYNNEI. CDR3 nucleotides: TGTGCCAGCAGTGACCCAGGGGAAAGCAATCAGCCCCAGCATTTT. This gives the protein CASSDPGESNQPQHF.

CDR3 sequence: CASSQVGQRLGYGYTF. CDR3 DNA sequence: TGTGCCAGCAGCCAGGTAGGACAGCGGCTTGGCTATGGCTACACCTTC. The chain carries TRBV3-1 (or the pseudogene TRBV3-2) and TRBJ1-2; tentative D call: TRBD1 (6 bases). CDR1 LGHDT and CDR2 YNNKEL come from the germline V gene (reference sequence). Trimming shortened V by 3 bases and J by 4 bases, and 18 bases separated the two germline ends. The CDR3 length is 16 residues.

The V call is TRBV29-1, the J call TRBJ2-3, with D possibly matching TRBD1 (7 bases). V was shortened by 4 bases and J by 3 bases, with 17 bases between the two germline ends. CDR3 length: 15 residues. The germline CDR1 and CDR2 sequences are SQVTM and ANQGSEA. Here the CDR3 DNA reads TGCAGCGTTGCTGGCTCAGGGGGGTGGACAGATACGCAGTATTTT. Protein: CSVAGSGGWTDTQYF.

V is TRBV14 and J is TRBJ2-3; no definite D call. CDR1 SGHDN and CDR2 FVKESK come from the germline V gene. The CDR3 sequence is 15 residues long. The V end lost 0 bases, the J end lost 0 bases, and 7 bases lay between the germline ends. The DNA for the CDR3 is TGTGCCAGCAGCCAAGATGTCTCGAGCACAGATACGCAGTATTTT. Translating gives CASSQDVSSTDTQYF.

The rearrangement joins TRBV10-3 to TRBJ1-2; 8 nucleotides line up with TRBD1. Trimming took 6 bases from V and 4 from J; bases not matched to a gene: 10. The CDR3 length is 15 residues. The germline V gene has CDR1 ENHRY and CDR2 SYGVKD. The CDR3 nucleotides are TGTGCCATCAGGCTAACAGGGGGTGTAAGCTATGGCTACACCTTC. It translates to CAIRLTGGVSYGYTF.

This chain's CDR3 is CASSFFNTGELFF. The CDR3 DNA reads TGTGCCAGCAGTTTCTTTAACACCGGGGAGCTGTTTTTT. V usage is TRBV27 and J usage is TRBJ2-2, with D hard to call. Germline-derived CDR1 and CDR2 are MNHEY and SMNVEV (reference sequence). The CDR3 contains 13 residues. The ends were cut back, 3 bases at V and 2 bases at J, with 4 bases in the middle.

This clone was found once. The chain links TRBV3-1 (or the pseudogene TRBV3-2) to TRBJ2-7; D call uncertain. Germline V lookup: CDR1 LGHDT, CDR2 YNNKEL (reference sequence). The CDR3 runs to 13 residues. Trimming pared 2 bases from V and 2 bases from J, leaving 7 bases between. CDR3 sequence reads: CASSQLGTYEQYF. For the CDR3, the DNA is TGTGCCAGCAGCCAACTAGGAACCTACGAGCAGTACTTC.

The chain has TRBV9 and TRBJ2-3, with 9 bases lining up with TRBD2. The ends lost 0 bases at V and 3 bases at J; junction bases unmatched: 8. Per germline, CDR1 SGDLS and CDR2 YYNGEE. The CDR3 is 17 amino acids. The chain's CDR3 is CASSVGLSGGPTDTQYF. CDR3 in DNA: TGTGCCAGCAGCGTAGGTCTCAGCGGGGGGCCGACAGATACGCAGTATTTT.

This CDR3 is CASSLASTGRPYNEQFF. CDR3 DNA: TGCGCCAGCAGCTTGGCCAGTACAGGGCGACCCTACAATGAGCAGTTCTTC. This chain uses TRBV5-1 with TRBJ2-1; a weak D match, TRBD1 (6 bases). Germline CDR1 SGHRS, CDR2 YFSETQ. Trimming pared 0 bases from V and 2 bases from J, leaving 15 bases between. This CDR3 is built from 17 residues. Full variable domain (remainder filled in from reference TRBV5-1 and TRBJ2-1): KAGVTQTPRYLIKTRGQQVTLSCSPISGHRSVSWYQQTPGQGLQFLFEYFSETQRNKGNFPGRFSGRQFSNSRSEMNVSTLELGDSALYLCASSLASTGRPYNEQFFGPGTRLTVL.

The chain uses TRBV7-8 and TRBJ2-5; possible D gene TRBD1, 6 bases. The CDR3 extends over 15 amino acids. Germline CDR1 reads SGHVS; CDR2 reads FQNEAQ. V was clipped by 1 base and J by 1 base, with 10 bases between them. CDR3 bases: TGTGCCAGCAGCTTAGAGAGGGACACCCAAGAGACCCAGTACTTC. This encodes CASSLERDTQETQYF.

A note on this clone: Other DNA sequences of this sample code for an identical CDR3. This chain links TRBV3-1 (or the pseudogene TRBV3-2) with TRBJ2-7, with a tentative D call TRBD2 (5 bases). Deletions cut 1 base from V and 1 base from J, with 8 bases between. The CDR3 spans 14 residues. Germline CDR1 LGHDT, CDR2 YNNKEL (reference sequence). The CDR3 nucleotides are TGTGCCAGCAGCCAAGCGGGGTCTTCCTACGAGCAGTACTTC. Its protein is CASSQAGSSYEQYF.

The rearrangement joins TRBV28 to TRBJ2-7, with TRBD1 identical over 9 bases. Germline CDR1 is MDHEN and CDR2 is SYDVKM. Germline trimming cut 6 bases from V and 6 bases from J; bases unmatched to any gene: 6. CDR3 length: 13 residues. This CDR3 is CASRPGQGFEQYF. The CDR3 DNA sequence: TGTGCCAGCAGGCCGGGACAGGGCTTCGAGCAGTACTTC.